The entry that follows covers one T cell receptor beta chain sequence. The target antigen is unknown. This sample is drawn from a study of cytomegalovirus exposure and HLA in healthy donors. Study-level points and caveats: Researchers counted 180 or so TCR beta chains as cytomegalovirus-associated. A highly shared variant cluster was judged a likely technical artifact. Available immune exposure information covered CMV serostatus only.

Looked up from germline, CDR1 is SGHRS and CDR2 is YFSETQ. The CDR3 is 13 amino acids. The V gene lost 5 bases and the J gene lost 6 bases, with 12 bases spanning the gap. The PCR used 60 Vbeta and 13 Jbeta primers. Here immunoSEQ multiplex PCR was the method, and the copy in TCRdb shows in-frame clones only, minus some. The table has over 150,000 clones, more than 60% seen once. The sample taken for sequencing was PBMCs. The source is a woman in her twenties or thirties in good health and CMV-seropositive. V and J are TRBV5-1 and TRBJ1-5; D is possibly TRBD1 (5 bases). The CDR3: CASSKGLGQPQHF. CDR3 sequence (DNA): TGCGCCAGCAGTAAGGGGTTGGGTCAGCCCCAGCATTTT.